The rows below give T cell receptor beta chains drawn from one sample of a study of PD-L1 blockade in urothelial cancer. Assay: immunoSEQ multiplex PCR; the TCRdb copy retains only in-frame clones and omits some. The sample includes about 63,000 clones, around 86% of them seen just once. Sequenced here: PBMCs, sampled around atezolizumab (anti-PD-L1) treatment. These receptors originate from a man aged 70-80 years with urothelial cancer. CDR3s include the opening cysteine and the closing phenylalanine or tryptophan. The order of the fields is clone size, CDR3 length, D gene, J gene, V gene, CDR3 DNA, CDR3 protein. A D gene is named only where the DNA matches it firmly. Size tells how often a clone was seen (once, few, many) or the class of an expanded clone, and some rows leave it out.

size: NA
length: 16
D: TRBD1
J: TRBJ2-1
V: TRBV7-6
DNA: TGTGCCAGCAGTTTGGACAGGGGGCGTGTGGGCAATGAGCAGTTCTTC
CDR3: CASSLDRGRVGNEQFF

size: NA
length: 14
D: NA
J: TRBJ2-7
V: TRBV5-4
DNA: TGTGCCAGCAGCTTGGCCGAGGAACCCTACGAGCAGTACTTC
CDR3: CASSLAEEPYEQYF

size: NA
length: 14
D: TRBD1
J: TRBJ1-2
V: TRBV25-1
DNA: TGTGCCAGCAGTGAATTAGGGACAGGGGGCGGCTACACCTTC
CDR3: CASSELGTGGGYTF

size: NA
length: 14
D: NA
J: TRBJ2-7
V: TRBV5-6
DNA: TGTGCCAGCAGCTCAGCGAGGGCTTCCTACGAGCAGTACTTC
CDR3: CASSSARASYEQYF

size: NA
length: 15
D: NA
J: TRBJ1-2
V: TRBV5-8
DNA: TGTGCCAGCAGCTTGTGGCCAGGTGGAAGCTATGGCTACACCTTC
CDR3: CASSLWPGGSYGYTF

size: NA
length: 15
D: TRBD2
J: TRBJ2-2
V: TRBV29-1
DNA: TGCAGCGTTCCGGGGGATAGCGGGATGGTCGGGGAGCTGTTTTTT
CDR3: CSVPGDSGMVGELFF

size: NA
length: 13
D: NA
J: TRBJ2-7
V: TRBV5-1
DNA: TGCGCCAGCAGCCGCCGGACTGATCGGGAGCAGTACTTC
CDR3: CASSRRTDREQYF

size: NA
length: 13
D: NA
J: TRBJ2-7
V: TRBV6-1
DNA: TGTGCCAGCAGTACCCGACAGGTCCGGGAGCAGTACTTC
CDR3: CASSTRQVREQYF

size: NA
length: 16
D: NA
J: TRBJ1-1
V: TRBV7-9
DNA: TGTGCCAGCAGCTTAGATGATGGGTTGGCGGGGACTGAAGCTTTCTTT
CDR3: CASSLDDGLAGTEAFF

size: NA
length: 16
D: TRBD1
J: TRBJ1-4
V: TRBV11-2
DNA: TGTGCCAGCAGCTTAGATATTGCAGGGGGCGCGGGAAAACTGTTTTTT
CDR3: CASSLDIAGGAGKLFF

size: NA
length: 13
D: NA
J: TRBJ2-3
V: TRBV6-6
DNA: TGTGCCACCCCTGACAGAAGAAGAGATACGCAGTATTTT
CDR3: CATPDRRRDTQYF

size: NA
length: 19
D: TRBD2
J: TRBJ2-1
V: TRBV19
DNA: TGTGCCAGTAGTCCGGACGGTCCTAGCGGGATTGGATCCTACAATGAGCAGTTCTTC
CDR3: CASSPDGPSGIGSYNEQFF

size: NA
length: 13
D: NA
J: TRBJ2-7
V: TRBV13
DNA: TGTGCCAGCAGCTCAGACAGCGCCTACGAGCAGTACTTC
CDR3: CASSSDSAYEQYF

size: NA
length: 15
D: TRBD1
J: TRBJ2-2
V: TRBV5-4
DNA: TGTGCCAGCAGCTTGGACAGGGGGCTTACCGGGGAGCTGTTTTTT
CDR3: CASSLDRGLTGELFF

size: NA
length: 15
D: NA
J: TRBJ1-1
V: TRBV18
DNA: TGTGCCAGCTCACCAGGGGGGGCCCCCCCTACTGAAGCTTTCTTT
CDR3: CASSPGGAPPTEAFF

size: NA
length: 17
D: TRBD1
J: TRBJ2-2
V: TRBV11-2
DNA: TGTGCCAGCAGCTCCCACCCGGGGACAGGGGCCACCGGGGAGCTGTTTTTT
CDR3: CASSSHPGTGATGELFF

size: NA
length: 16
D: NA
J: TRBJ2-7
V: TRBV5-4
DNA: TGTGCCAGCAGCTTGGCAGACGGCGGGATTCACTACGAGCAGTACTTC
CDR3: CASSLADGGIHYEQYF

size: NA
length: 14
D: NA
J: TRBJ1-4
V: TRBV9
DNA: TGTGCCAGCAGCGTCACGGGGACTAATGAAAAACTGTTTTTT
CDR3: CASSVTGTNEKLFF

size: few
length: 17
D: NA
J: TRBJ2-7
V: TRBV4-1
DNA: TGCGCCAGCAGCCAAAACCTACCCCCCCCTAGCTCCTACGAGCAGTACTTC
CDR3: CASSQNLPPPSSYEQYF

size: few
length: 15
D: TRBD1
J: TRBJ1-1
V: TRBV5-4
DNA: TGTGCCAGCAGCTTGGGTCAGGGGGCGAACACTGAAGCTTTCTTT
CDR3: CASSLGQGANTEAFF

size: NA
length: 16
D: TRBD1
J: TRBJ2-3
V: TRBV19
DNA: TGTGCCAGTAGTAAGGACAGGACGGTTGGAACAGATACGCAGTATTTT
CDR3: CASSKDRTVGTDTQYF

size: NA
length: 14
D: NA
J: TRBJ2-1
V: TRBV10-1
DNA: TGCGCCAGCAGTGGACAGGACTCCTACAATGAGCAGTTCTTC
CDR3: CASSGQDSYNEQFF

size: NA
length: 12
D: NA
J: TRBJ2-2
V: TRBV12-5
DNA: TGTGCTAGTGGGAGTAACACCGGGGAGCTGTTTTTT
CDR3: CASGSNTGELFF

size: NA
length: 15
D: TRBD2
J: TRBJ2-7
V: TRBV15
DNA: TGTGCCACCAGCAGGTTACTAGCGGGAGGGTCCGAGCAGTACTTC
CDR3: CATSRLLAGGSEQYF

size: NA
length: 17
D: TRBD2
J: TRBJ2-1
V: TRBV5-1
DNA: TGCGCCAGCAGCGTGACTAGCGGGATCAGCGCCTACAATGAGCAGTTCTTC
CDR3: CASSVTSGISAYNEQFF

size: NA
length: 13
D: TRBD1
J: TRBJ1-1
V: TRBV6-6
DNA: TGTGCCAGCAGCCGGACAGGGGGAACTGAAGCTTTCTTT
CDR3: CASSRTGGTEAFF

size: NA
length: 13
D: TRBD1
J: TRBJ2-2
V: TRBV7-9
DNA: TGTGCCAGCAGCCCGCAGGGGGCCGGGGAGCTGTTTTTT
CDR3: CASSPQGAGELFF

size: NA
length: 15
D: TRBD1
J: TRBJ2-3
V: TRBV7-8
DNA: TGTGCCAGCAGCACCCGGACAGGGAAAACAGATACGCAGTATTTT
CDR3: CASSTRTGKTDTQYF

size: NA
length: 13
D: NA
J: TRBJ1-2
V: TRBV30
DNA: TGTGCCTGGAGCGCCCAGGGTCAATATGGCTACACCTTC
CDR3: CAWSAQGQYGYTF

size: NA
length: 17
D: TRBD2
J: TRBJ2-1
V: TRBV19
DNA: TGTGCCAGTAGTCCCCAGACTAGCGGGAGGCCTCAGGGGGAGCAGTTCTTC
CDR3: CASSPQTSGRPQGEQFF

size: NA
length: 14
D: NA
J: TRBJ1-2
V: TRBV5-4
DNA: TGTGCCAGCAGCTTGTGGCCGACTAACTATGGCTACACCTTC
CDR3: CASSLWPTNYGYTF

size: once
length: 16
D: TRBD2
J: TRBJ2-5
V: TRBV6-5
DNA: TGTGCCAGCAGTTATTCGGGACTAGCGGGAGTAGAGACCCAGTACTTC
CDR3: CASSYSGLAGVETQYF

size: NA
length: 11
D: NA
J: TRBJ1-1
V: TRBV20-1
DNA: TGCAGTGCGAGCCTCAGGGAAACGGCTTTCTTT
CDR3: CSASLRETAFF

size: NA
length: 16
D: TRBD2
J: TRBJ2-1
V: TRBV7-2
DNA: TGTGCCAGCAGCTTCCGCCTAGCGGGAGTTGGGTATGAGCAGTTCTTC
CDR3: CASSFRLAGVGYEQFF

size: NA
length: 14
D: NA
J: TRBJ2-7
V: TRBV19
DNA: TGTGCCAGTAGTATTGGATTCGGGACCTACGAGCAGTACTTC
CDR3: CASSIGFGTYEQYF

size: NA
length: 14
D: NA
J: TRBJ1-1
V: TRBV7-3
DNA: TGTGCCAGCAGGTTAGGACAGACGAACACTGAAGCTTTCTTT
CDR3: CASRLGQTNTEAFF

size: NA
length: 17
D: TRBD2
J: TRBJ2-1
V: TRBV5-4
DNA: TGTGCCAGCAGCCTCCCGGTGGCGGGAGGGCCGTACAATGAGCAGTTCTTC
CDR3: CASSLPVAGGPYNEQFF

size: NA
length: 17
D: TRBD2
J: TRBJ2-1
V: TRBV28
DNA: TGTGCCAGTCCGGGGACTAGCGCGGCCACCGGGTACAATGAGCAGTTCTTC
CDR3: CASPGTSAATGYNEQFF

size: NA
length: 12
D: NA
J: TRBJ1-1
V: TRBV28
DNA: TGTGCCAGCATCCAGGCAAACACTGAAGCTTTCTTT
CDR3: CASIQANTEAFF